The 23 T cell receptor beta chains listed next were all sequenced from one sample in a study of low-dose radiotherapy and immunotherapy resistance in tumors (dated 2022 in TCRdb). Data came from an Illumina HiSeq 2500. Superscript III and a set of TRAV- and TRBV-specific primers were used to synthesize first-strand cDNA, so that both TCRalpha and TCRbeta chains were covered. TCRs were amplified with Phusion for around 18 PCR cycles using a constant-region primer together with the adapter attached to the V primers. TCRdb reran the public reads through fastp at Q25 and MiXCR, keeping productive beta chains. Every entry covers one CDR3 protein and lists the most common genes and DNA from its rows. The sample records fewer than 90,000 distinct CDR3 sequences, less than 40% of which are singletons. The top ten clones comprise 11% of the sample. The label giving this sample's time point can be read as: before trial treatment.

The source was PBMCs, collected before treatment. The receptors shown here come from a female donor with ovarian cancer.

The chain is built from TRBV5-1 and TRBJ2-1, with TRBD2 matching over 13 bases. Unmatched junction bases numbered 2, after V lost 0 bases and J lost 5 bases. The CDR3 has 16 amino acids. Germline assignment: CDR1 SGHRS and CDR2 YFSETQ. CDR3 bases: TGCGCCAGCAGCTTGGGACTAGCGGGAGGTAACAATGAGCAGTTCTTC. Translating it yields CASSLGLAGGNNEQFF.

There are many counts of this clonotype. The rearrangement links TRBV7-3 to TRBJ2-5; TRBD2 might be the D (6 bases). Germline CDR1 reads SGHTA; CDR2 reads FQGTGA. CDR3 size: 15 residues. V was trimmed by 0 bases and J by 1 base, leaving 9 bases between them. The CDR3 sequence: CASSLTGLLQETQYF. DNA for the CDR3: TGTGCCAGCAGCTTAACGGGACTCCTCCAAGAGACCCAGTACTTC.

V and J are TRBV7-9 and TRBJ2-7; the D call may be TRBD1 or TRBD2 (5 bases each). Trimming took off 5 bases at V and 2 bases at J, with 16 bases between the two ends. The CDR3 is 15 residues long. The V gene's germline CDR1 is SEHNR and CDR2 FQNEAQ (reference sequence). The CDR3 sequence is CASSPGQGSTYEQYF. The CDR3 nucleotides read TGTGCCAGCAGCCCGGGGCAGGGTTCAACCTACGAGCAGTACTTC.

The chain links TRBV12-3 or TRBV12-4 to TRBJ2-7, with TRBD1 matching 7 bases. V was pared by 1 base and J by 1 base, with 16 bases of the junction left unmatched. This CDR3 spans 19 amino acids. Here the CDR3 DNA reads TGTGCCAGCAGTTTAGGTACAGGGGCGATTGATCCCTGGTCCTACGAGCAGTACTTC. As protein: CASSLGTGAIDPWSYEQYF.

This chain uses TRBV12-3 or TRBV12-4 with TRBJ2-1; D is unclear. The length of the CDR3 is 13 residues. Trimming shortened V by 3 bases and J by 0 bases, and 3 bases separated the two germline ends. The CDR3 nucleotides are TGTGCCAGCAGTTTTTCCTCCTACAATGAGCAGTTCTTC. Its translation is CASSFSSYNEQFF.

This clonotype has ten or more counts. This chain uses TRBV30 with TRBJ2-7, with 11 bases lining up with TRBD2. V was clipped by 0 bases and J by 3 bases; unmatched bases: 1. The CDR3 contains 14 residues. CDR1 is GTSNPN, CDR2 SVGIG, per germline (reference sequence). This CDR3 reads CAWSVTSGSYEQYF. CDR3 sequence (DNA): TGTGCCTGGAGTGTAACTAGCGGGAGCTACGAGCAGTACTTC.

This clonotype was recorded many times. V usage is TRBV9 and J usage is TRBJ2-3, with 14 bases aligning to TRBD2. CDR3 length: 18 amino acids. Losses at the gene ends were 0 bases for V and 2 bases for J; bases not matched to a gene: 5. Per the germline V gene, CDR1 is SGDLS and CDR2 is YYNGEE. CDR3 bases: TGTGCCAGCAGCGTAGGAGGGACTAGCGGGGGCTCCACAGATACGCAGTATTTT. Its translation: CASSVGGTSGGSTDTQYF.

Only one count was recorded for this clonotype. The chain employs TRBV9 and TRBJ1-2; 10 bases fit TRBD1. V trimming: 3 bases; J trimming: 6 bases; junction bases outside the gene matches: 11. The length of the CDR3 is 16 residues. Germline V lookup: CDR1 SGDLS, CDR2 YYNGEE. CDR3 DNA sequence: TGTGCCAGCAGCGCGGAGACAGGGGGCTTGGGAGATGGCTACACCTTC. It encodes CASSAETGGLGDGYTF. The variable domain in full, completed from reference TRBV9 and TRBJ1-2, reads DSGVTQTPKHLITATGQRVTLRCSPRSGDLSVYWYQQSLDQGLQFLIQYYNGEERAKGNILERFSAQQFPDLHSELNLSSLELGDSALYFCASSAETGGLGDGYTFGSGTRLTVV.

This clonotype was detected ten times or more. The chain uses TRBV28 and TRBJ2-3; 7 positions match TRBD2. The CDR3 length is 13 residues. Germline-derived CDR1 and CDR2 are MDHEN and SYDVKM. Unmatched junction bases numbered 1, after V lost 0 bases and J lost 7 bases. The CDR3: CASSLWGGYTQYF. The CDR3 DNA follows: TGTGCCAGCAGTTTATGGGGGGGGTATACGCAGTATTTT.

This clonotype was detected ten times or more. This chain links TRBV7-9 with TRBJ2-5; D remains ambiguous. V was pared by 2 bases and J by 3 bases, with 10 bases between. The CDR3 contains 14 residues. Germline CDR1 reads SEHNR; CDR2 reads FQNEAQ (reference sequence). The CDR3 bases are TGTGCCAGCAGCTTATGGGAAGGGAAAGAGACCCAGTACTTC. It encodes CASSLWEGKETQYF.

Ten or more counts support this clonotype. Germline is not matched at one junction end, which may reflect a read error. V and J are TRBV7-7 and TRBJ2-2; TRBD1 or TRBD2 may be the D gene (5 bases each). The CDR3 is made up of 16 amino acids. The germline V gene encodes CDR1 SSHAT and CDR2 FNYEAQ (reference sequence). CDR3 nucleotide sequence: TGTGCTAGCAGCTTATCCGGGACGGCGAACACCGGGGAGCTGTTTTTT. Its protein product is CASSLSGTANTGELFF.

Comments on this clonotype: A far bigger clonotype differs at one base, so this is likely a read error. V and J are TRBV27 and TRBJ2-7, with TRBD2 matching 9 bases. The CDR3 covers 15 residues. The junction had 9 bases not matched to a gene; V was cut back by 2 bases and J by 7 bases. Germline V lookup: CDR1 MNHEY, CDR2 SMNVEV (reference sequence). The CDR3: CASSLDGGGGDEQYF. The CDR3 DNA reads as TGTGCCAGCAGTTTAGACGGCGGGGGGGGAGATGAGCAGTACTTC.

Concerning this clonotype itself: A far larger clone is one nucleotide away, so this likely arose from a read error. The gene calls are TRBV10-2 and TRBJ1-4; D not certain. From germline, CDR1 is WSHSY and CDR2 SAAADI. There are 14 residues in the CDR3. This chain's CDR3 is CTTGEGRNNEKLFF. The CDR3 bases are TGTACCACCGGTGAGGGCCGAAATAATGAAAAACTGTTTTTT.

This clonotype was recorded many times. V is TRBV20-1 and J is TRBJ2-1; D possibly matches TRBD1 or TRBD2 (5 bases each). V dropped 2 bases and J dropped 3 bases, with 11 bases sitting between them. From germline, CDR1 is DFQATT and CDR2 SNEGSKA (reference sequence). The CDR3 runs 14 residues. CDR3 nucleotide sequence: TGCAGTGCTAGATCGGGGCAGAACTACAATGAGCAGTTCTTC. Translating gives CSARSGQNYNEQFF.

This clonotype was counted at least ten times. The genes are TRBV5-1 and TRBJ2-7; TRBD2 might be the D (6 bases). V shed 0 bases and J shed 5 bases, with 12 bases lying between them. Germline V gene lookup returns CDR1 SGHRS and CDR2 YFSETQ. The CDR3 contains 14 residues. This CDR3 is CASSLDPGGNEQYF. Here the CDR3 DNA reads TGCGCCAGCAGCTTGGATCCCGGGGGAAACGAGCAGTACTTC.

There are many counts of this clonotype. The gene calls are TRBV6-2 or TRBV6-3 and TRBJ2-2, with D unclear. Per germline, CDR1 MNHEY and CDR2 SVGEGT. The CDR3 contains 13 residues. Trimming shortened V by 2 bases and J by 5 bases, and 6 bases separated the two germline ends. The CDR3 DNA reads TGTGCCAGCAGTTACCCCCCGACCGGGGAGCTGTTTTTT. This gives the protein CASSYPPTGELFF.

Notes on this clonotype: A far larger clone is one base from this, pointing to a likely read error. The chain links TRBV5-1 to TRBJ2-1; maybe TRBD2 (5 bases). This CDR3 is built from 15 residues. Per germline, CDR1 SGHRS and CDR2 YFSETQ. The V end lost 0 bases, the J end lost 10 bases, and 17 bases lay between the germline ends. CDR3 residues: CASSLAPGNTYEQFF. CDR3 DNA sequence: TGCGCCAGCAGCTTGGCTCCGGGGAATACCTACGAGCAGTTCTTC.

A word on this clonotype: The limits of the CDR3 on the DNA are not certain, so only TCRdb's listed CDR3 is given. The V and J genes are TRBV7-8 and TRBJ2-1. Germline CDR1 and CDR2: SGHVS and FQNEAQ. The CDR3 spans 24 residues, counting both ends. CDR3 protein: CASTNQTSMYLCASSLLTPQIQFF.

This clonotype showed up many times. The chain recombines TRBV5-1 with TRBJ1-2; tentative D call: TRBD1 (5 bases). CDR3 length: 14 amino acids. V was cut by 0 bases and J by 6 bases, with 12 bases left in between. The germline V gene encodes CDR1 SGHRS and CDR2 YFSETQ. Here the CDR3 DNA reads TGCGCCAGCAGCTTGGAAGGGGTTACTAATGGCTACACCTTC. Translation gives CASSLEGVTNGYTF.

Many counts were recorded for this clonotype. This chain connects TRBV10-3 to TRBJ1-3; the match to TRBD1 covers 7 bases. V was pared by 10 bases and J by 2 bases, with 5 bases of the junction left unmatched. This CDR3 spans 13 amino acids. CDR1 ENHRY and CDR2 SYGVKD come from the germline V gene. As DNA, the CDR3 is TGTGCCAGTGGACAGGCGGCTGGAAACACCATATATTTT. Protein: CASGQAAGNTIYF.

This clonotype was detected only a few times. The chain couples TRBV28 to TRBJ1-5, with D perhaps matching TRBD1 (5 bases). Trimming cost V 6 bases and J 6 bases, with 15 bases left between them. This CDR3 has 14 amino acids. From germline, CDR1 is MDHEN and CDR2 SYDVKM. CDR3 region: CASSTGLGAQPQHF. For the CDR3, the DNA is TGTGCCAGCAGCACAGGACTCGGCGCTCAGCCCCAGCATTTT.

As for this clonotype: It may be a read error: a sequence one base away is much more abundant. V and J are TRBV30 and TRBJ2-2; unclear D gene. Germline V gives CDR1 GTSNPN, CDR2 SVGIG (reference sequence). This CDR3 is built from 14 residues. V lost 2 bases, J lost 4 bases, and 11 bases lay in between. DNA for the CDR3: TGTGCCTGGAGTTCGAGTTTCGCCACCGGGGAGCTGTTTTTT. Its protein product is CAWSSSFATGELFF.

There are many counts of this clonotype. This sequence joins TRBV7-3 and TRBJ2-1; the D gene is possibly TRBD1 (6 bases). Germline CDR1 SGHTA, CDR2 FQGTGA. This CDR3 comprises 14 residues. V was pared by 1 base and J by 5 bases, with 9 bases between. The CDR3 bases are TGTGCCAGCAGCTTAAGGGCAGGGGACAATGAGCAGTTCTTC. It encodes CASSLRAGDNEQFF.